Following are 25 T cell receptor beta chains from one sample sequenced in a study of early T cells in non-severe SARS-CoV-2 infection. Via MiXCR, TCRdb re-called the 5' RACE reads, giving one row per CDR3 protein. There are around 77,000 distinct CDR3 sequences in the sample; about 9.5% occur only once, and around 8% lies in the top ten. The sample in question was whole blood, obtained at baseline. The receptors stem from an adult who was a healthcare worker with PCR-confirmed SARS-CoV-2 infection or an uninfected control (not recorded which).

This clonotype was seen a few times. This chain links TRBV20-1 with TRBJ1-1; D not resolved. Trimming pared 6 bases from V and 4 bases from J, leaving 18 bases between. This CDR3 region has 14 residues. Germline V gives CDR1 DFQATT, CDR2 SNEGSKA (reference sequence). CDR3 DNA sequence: TGCAGTGCCACCCCCGCAGGCACCTTCACTGAAGCTTTCTTT. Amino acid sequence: CSATPAGTFTEAFF.

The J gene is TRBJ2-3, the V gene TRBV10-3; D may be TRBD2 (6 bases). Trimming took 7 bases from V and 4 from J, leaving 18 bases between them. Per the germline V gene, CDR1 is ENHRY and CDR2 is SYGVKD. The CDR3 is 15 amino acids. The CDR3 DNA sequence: TGTGCCATCACCTTGGGGGGTACTCCGGCAGATACGCAGTATTTT. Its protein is CAITLGGTPADTQYF.

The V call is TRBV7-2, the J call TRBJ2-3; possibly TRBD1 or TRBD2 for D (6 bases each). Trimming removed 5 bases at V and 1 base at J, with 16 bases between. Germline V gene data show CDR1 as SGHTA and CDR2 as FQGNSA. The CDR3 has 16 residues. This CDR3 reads CASSRMGGVGTDTQYF. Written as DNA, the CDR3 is TGTGCCAGCAGCCGCATGGGGGGCGTGGGCACAGATACGCAGTATTTT. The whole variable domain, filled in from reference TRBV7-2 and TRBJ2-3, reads GAGVSQSPSNKVTEKGKDVELRCDPISGHTALYWYRQSLGQGLEFLIYFQGNSAPDKSGLPSDRFSAERTGGSVSTLTIQRTQQEDSAVYLCASSRMGGVGTDTQYFGPGTRLTVL.

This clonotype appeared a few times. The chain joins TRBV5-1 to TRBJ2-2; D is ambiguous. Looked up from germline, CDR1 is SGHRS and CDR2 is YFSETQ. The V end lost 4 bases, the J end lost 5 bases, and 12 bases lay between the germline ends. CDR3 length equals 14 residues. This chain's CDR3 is CASSPLELTGELFF. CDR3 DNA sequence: TGCGCCAGCAGCCCTCTGGAACTAACCGGGGAGCTGTTTTTT. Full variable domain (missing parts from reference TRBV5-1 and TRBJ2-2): KAGVTQTPRYLIKTRGQQVTLSCSPISGHRSVSWYQQTPGQGLQFLFEYFSETQRNKGNFPGRFSGRQFSNSRSEMNVSTLELGDSALYLCASSPLELTGELFFGEGSRLTVL.

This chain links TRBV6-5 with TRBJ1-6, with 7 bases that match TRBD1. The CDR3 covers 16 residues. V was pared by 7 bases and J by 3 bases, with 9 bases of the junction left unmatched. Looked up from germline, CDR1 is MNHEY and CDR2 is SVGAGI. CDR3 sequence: CASTETGSLYNSPLHF. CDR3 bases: TGTGCCAGCACCGAGACAGGGAGTCTCTATAATTCACCCCTCCACTTT.

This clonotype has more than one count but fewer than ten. The chain's CDR3 is CASSPPLRTTEAFF. The DNA for the CDR3 is TGCGCCAGCAGCCCGCCGTTGCGTACCACTGAAGCTTTCTTT. The V call is TRBV4-1, the J call TRBJ1-1; D ambiguous. Germline CDR1 MGHRA, CDR2 YSYEKL. CDR3 length: 14 amino acids. Trimming took 4 bases from V and 4 from J, leaving 13 bases between them.

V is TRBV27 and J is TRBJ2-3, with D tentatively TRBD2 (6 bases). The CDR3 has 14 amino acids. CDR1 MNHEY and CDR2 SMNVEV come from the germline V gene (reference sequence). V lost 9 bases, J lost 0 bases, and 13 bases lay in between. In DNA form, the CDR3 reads TGTGCCAGTGGAGGGTTTCGTAGCACAGATACGCAGTATTTT. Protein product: CASGGFRSTDTQYF.

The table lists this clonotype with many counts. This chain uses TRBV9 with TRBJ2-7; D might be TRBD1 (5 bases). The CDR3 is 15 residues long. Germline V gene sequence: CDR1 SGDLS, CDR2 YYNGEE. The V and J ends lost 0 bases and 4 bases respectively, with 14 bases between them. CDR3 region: CASSVEAGWNYEQYF. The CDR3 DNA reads TGTGCCAGCAGCGTAGAGGCAGGGTGGAATTACGAGCAGTACTTC.

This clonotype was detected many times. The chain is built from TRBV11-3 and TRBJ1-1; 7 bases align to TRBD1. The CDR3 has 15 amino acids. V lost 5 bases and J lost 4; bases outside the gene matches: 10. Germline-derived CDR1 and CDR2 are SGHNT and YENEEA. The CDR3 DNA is TGTGCCAGCAGCCCAAGGGGGCGCGGGCTCACTGAAGCTTTCTTT. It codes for CASSPRGRGLTEAFF.

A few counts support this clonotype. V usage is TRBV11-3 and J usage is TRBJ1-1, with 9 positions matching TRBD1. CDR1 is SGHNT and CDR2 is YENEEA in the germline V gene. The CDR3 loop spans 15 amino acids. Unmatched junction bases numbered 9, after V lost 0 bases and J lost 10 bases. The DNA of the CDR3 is TGTGCCAGCAGCTTAGATTCTGGGACAGGGATAGGAGCTTTCTTT. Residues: CASSLDSGTGIGAFF.

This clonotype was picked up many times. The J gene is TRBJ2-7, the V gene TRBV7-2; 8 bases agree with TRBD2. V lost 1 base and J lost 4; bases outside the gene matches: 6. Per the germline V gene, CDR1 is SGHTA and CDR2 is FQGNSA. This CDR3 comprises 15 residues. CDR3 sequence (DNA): TGTGCCAGCAGCTTAGATACTAGCGGAGCGTACGAGCAGTACTTC. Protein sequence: CASSLDTSGAYEQYF. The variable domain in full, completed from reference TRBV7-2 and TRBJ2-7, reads GAGVSQSPSNKVTEKGKDVELRCDPISGHTALYWYRQSLGQGLEFLIYFQGNSAPDKSGLPSDRFSAERTGGSVSTLTIQRTQQEDSAVYLCASSLDTSGAYEQYFGPGTRLTVT.

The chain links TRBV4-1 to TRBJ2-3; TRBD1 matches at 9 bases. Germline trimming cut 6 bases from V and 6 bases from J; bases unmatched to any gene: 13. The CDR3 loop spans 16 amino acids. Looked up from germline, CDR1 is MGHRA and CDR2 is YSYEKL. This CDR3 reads CASSLPGQGAGDTQYF. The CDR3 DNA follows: TGCGCCAGCAGTCTACCGGGACAGGGAGCCGGCGATACGCAGTATTTT.

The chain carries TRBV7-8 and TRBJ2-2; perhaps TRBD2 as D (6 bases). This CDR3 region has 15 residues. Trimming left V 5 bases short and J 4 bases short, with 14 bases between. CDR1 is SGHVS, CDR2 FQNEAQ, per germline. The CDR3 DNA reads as TGTGCCAGCAGCGCCTCGGGGGTTCGCACCGGGGAGCTGTTTTTT. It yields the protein CASSASGVRTGELFF.

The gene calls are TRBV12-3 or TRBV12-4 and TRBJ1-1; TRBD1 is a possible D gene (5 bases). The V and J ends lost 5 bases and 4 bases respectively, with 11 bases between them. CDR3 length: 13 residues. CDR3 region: CASSPVGGTEAFF. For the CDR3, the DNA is TGTGCCAGCAGTCCGGTTGGGGGCACTGAAGCTTTCTTT.

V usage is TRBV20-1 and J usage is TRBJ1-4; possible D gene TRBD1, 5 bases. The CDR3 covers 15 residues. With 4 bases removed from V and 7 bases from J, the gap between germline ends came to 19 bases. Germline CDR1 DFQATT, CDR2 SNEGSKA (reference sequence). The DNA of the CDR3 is TGCAGTGCTACGCCCGAACGGGGGGTTCGTGAAAAACTGTTTTTT. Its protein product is CSATPERGVREKLFF.

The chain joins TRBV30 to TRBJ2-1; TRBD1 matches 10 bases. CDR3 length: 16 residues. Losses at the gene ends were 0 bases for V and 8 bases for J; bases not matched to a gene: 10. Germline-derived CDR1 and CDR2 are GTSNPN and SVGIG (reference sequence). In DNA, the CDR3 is TGTGCCTGGAGTGTCTCAAGACAGGGGGCTAGGGATGAGCAGTTCTTC. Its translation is CAWSVSRQGARDEQFF.

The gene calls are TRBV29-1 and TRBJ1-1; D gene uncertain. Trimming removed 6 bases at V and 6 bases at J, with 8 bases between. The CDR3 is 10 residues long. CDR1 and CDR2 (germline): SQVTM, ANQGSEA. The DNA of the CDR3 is TGCAGCGTCTTCGGGTCTGAAGCTTTCTTT. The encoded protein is CSVFGSEAFF.

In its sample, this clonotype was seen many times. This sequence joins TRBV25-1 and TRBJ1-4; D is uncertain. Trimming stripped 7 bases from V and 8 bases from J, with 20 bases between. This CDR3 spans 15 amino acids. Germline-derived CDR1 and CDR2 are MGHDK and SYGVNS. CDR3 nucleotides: TGTGCCAGCACTGACGTGAGGGAGGGTACGGAAAAACTGTTTTTT. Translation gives CASTDVREGTEKLFF.

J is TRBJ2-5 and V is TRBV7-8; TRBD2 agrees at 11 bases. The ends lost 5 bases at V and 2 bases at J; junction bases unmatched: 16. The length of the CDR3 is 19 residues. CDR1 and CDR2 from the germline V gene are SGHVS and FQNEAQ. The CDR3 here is CASSEHRLAGHRIQETQYF. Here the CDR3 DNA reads TGTGCCAGCAGCGAACATCGACTAGCGGGGCACCGAATACAAGAGACCCAGTACTTC.

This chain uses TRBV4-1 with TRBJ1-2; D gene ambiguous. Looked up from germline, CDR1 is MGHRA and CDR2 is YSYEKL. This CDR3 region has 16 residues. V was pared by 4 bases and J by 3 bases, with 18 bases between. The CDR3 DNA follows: TGCGCCAGCAGCCCCACCGAGCCGGCCCTCCACTATGGCTACACCTTC. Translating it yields CASSPTEPALHYGYTF.

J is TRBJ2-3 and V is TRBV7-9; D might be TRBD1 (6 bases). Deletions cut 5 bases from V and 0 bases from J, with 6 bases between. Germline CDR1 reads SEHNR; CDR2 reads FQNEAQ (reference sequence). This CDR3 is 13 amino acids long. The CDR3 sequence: CASSQGSTDTQYF. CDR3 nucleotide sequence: TGTGCCAGCAGCCAGGGGAGCACAGATACGCAGTATTTT. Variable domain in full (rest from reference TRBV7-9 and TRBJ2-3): DTGVSQNPRHKITKRGQNVTFRCDPISEHNRLYWYRQTLGQGPEFLTYFQNEAQLEKSRLLSDRFSAERPKGSFSTLEIQRTEQGDSAMYLCASSQGSTDTQYFGPGTRLTVL.

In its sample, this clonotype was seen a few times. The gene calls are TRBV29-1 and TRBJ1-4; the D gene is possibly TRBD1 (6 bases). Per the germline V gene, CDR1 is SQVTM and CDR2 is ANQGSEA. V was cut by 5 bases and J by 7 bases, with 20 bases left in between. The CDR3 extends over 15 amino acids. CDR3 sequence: CSVRVGGARGEKLFF. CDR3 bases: TGCAGCGTTCGCGTTGGGGGGGCGCGTGGTGAAAAACTGTTTTTT.

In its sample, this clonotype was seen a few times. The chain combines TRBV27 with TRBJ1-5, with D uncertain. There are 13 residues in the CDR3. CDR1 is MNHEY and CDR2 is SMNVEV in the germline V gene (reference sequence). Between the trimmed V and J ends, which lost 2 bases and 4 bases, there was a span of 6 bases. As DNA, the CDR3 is TGTGCCAGCAGTTTAAACAGAAATCAGCCCCAGCATTTT. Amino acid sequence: CASSLNRNQPQHF.

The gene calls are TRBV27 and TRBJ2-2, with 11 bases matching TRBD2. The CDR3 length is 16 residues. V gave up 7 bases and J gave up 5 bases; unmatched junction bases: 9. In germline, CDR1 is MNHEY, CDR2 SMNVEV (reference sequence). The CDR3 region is CASNRLAGGQTGELFF. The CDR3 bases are TGTGCCAGCAACCGCCTAGCGGGGGGACAGACCGGGGAGCTGTTTTTT.

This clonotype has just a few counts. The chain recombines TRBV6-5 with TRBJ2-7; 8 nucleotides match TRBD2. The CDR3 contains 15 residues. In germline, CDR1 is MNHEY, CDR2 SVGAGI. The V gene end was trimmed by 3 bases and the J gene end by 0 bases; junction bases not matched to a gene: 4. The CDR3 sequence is CASSYSSGSSYEQYF. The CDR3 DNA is TGTGCCAGCAGTTATTCTAGCGGGTCCTCCTACGAGCAGTACTTC.